The clone carrying this T cell receptor beta chain occurred a few times. In the original workflow: It was from reference gene primer amplification that nucleated cell counts were estimated. Clones were sequenced by immunoSEQ multiplex PCR, and TCRdb holds only the in-frame ones, with some missing. The V and J calls and the clone size are those of that table, but D and trimming were determined from the DNA. Here the sample spans about 440,000 clones, roughly 87% being singletons. Participant-reported clinical history was the basis for cohort assignment. These data belong to a study of blood T cell repertoires in COVID-19. For the study at large: Acute and convalescent COVID-19 samples came from the United States, Italy and Spain. PBMCs, B-cell-depleted T cells, or T cells provided the cDNA or gDNA that made up the material.

Germline V CDR1 and CDR2: LGHDT, YNNKEL (reference sequence). The CDR3 extends over 14 amino acids. V was cut by 2 bases and J by 0 bases, with 8 bases left in between. The receptor comes from a woman aged 18-29 years with acute COVID-19. The sequenced material came from PBMCs or T cells enriched from blood (not recorded which). V and J are TRBV3-1 (or the pseudogene TRBV3-2) and TRBJ2-7; D is possibly TRBD1 (5 bases). CDR3 sequence: CASSQLGDSYEQYF. In DNA, the CDR3 is TGTGCCAGCAGCCAACTAGGGGACTCCTACGAGCAGTACTTC.